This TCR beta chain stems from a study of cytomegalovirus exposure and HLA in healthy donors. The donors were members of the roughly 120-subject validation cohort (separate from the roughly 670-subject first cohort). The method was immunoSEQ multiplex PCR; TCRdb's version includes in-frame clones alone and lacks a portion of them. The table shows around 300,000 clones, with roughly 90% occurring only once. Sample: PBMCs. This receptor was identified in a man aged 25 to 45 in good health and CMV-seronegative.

The CDR3 protein is CASSIGGGPTDTQYF. CDR3 bases: TGTGCCAGTAGTATAGGAGGGGGCCCCACAGATACGCAGTATTTT. The chain couples TRBV19 to TRBJ2-3; TRBD1 matches 7 bases. The J segment lost 2 bases and the V segment lost 1 base, leaving 3 bases of the junction unmatched. CDR1 LNHDA and CDR2 SQIVND come from the germline V gene (reference sequence). This CDR3 comprises 15 residues.